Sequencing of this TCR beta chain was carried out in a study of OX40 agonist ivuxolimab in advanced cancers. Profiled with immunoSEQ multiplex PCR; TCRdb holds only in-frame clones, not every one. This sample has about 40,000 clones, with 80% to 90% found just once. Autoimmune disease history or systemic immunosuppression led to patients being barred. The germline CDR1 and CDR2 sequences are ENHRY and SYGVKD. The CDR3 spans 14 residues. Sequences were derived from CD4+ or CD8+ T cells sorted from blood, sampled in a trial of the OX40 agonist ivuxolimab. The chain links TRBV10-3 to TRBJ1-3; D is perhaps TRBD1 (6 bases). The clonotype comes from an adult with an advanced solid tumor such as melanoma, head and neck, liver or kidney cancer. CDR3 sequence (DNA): TGTGCTTATCAGGGGCGCTCTCCCCCAGTCGCCATATATTTT. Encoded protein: CAYQGRSPPVAIYF.